The 29 T cell receptor beta chains given below trace back to one sample, sequenced in a study of metastatic and nonmetastatic thyroid tumors. Prior to thyroid surgery, none of the patients had received any treatment. TCRdb re-processed the PCR reads through MiXCR. The profile shows several thousand clones, 14% to 15% of them singletons. The source material was blood. All receptors derive from a female donor with papillary thyroid cancer or a benign thyroid nodule (not recorded which). Some clones in this sample may be carry-over from other donors' samples.

This clone appeared many times. The chain has TRBV4-1 and TRBJ2-1; D remains ambiguous. V lost 6 bases and J lost 5, with 11 bases in between. Germline CDR1 reads MGHRA; CDR2 reads YSYEKL. This CDR3 spans 13 amino acids. This CDR3 is CASSRYVNNEQFF. The CDR3 DNA sequence: TGCGCCAGCAGTCGATACGTAAACAATGAGCAGTTCTTC.

This clone has a count of ten or more. The rearrangement joins TRBV7-9 to TRBJ1-4; a weak D match, TRBD1 (6 bases). The CDR3 length is 14 residues. Trimming took 6 bases from V and 5 from J, leaving 13 bases between them. The V gene's germline CDR1 is SEHNR and CDR2 FQNEAQ (reference sequence). Written as DNA, the CDR3 is TGTGCCAGCAGTTCGGACAGATTCAATGAAAAACTGTTTTTT. Translated: CASSSDRFNEKLFF.

This clone is labeled medium-sized (0.01 to 0.1%). The CDR3 nucleotides are TGTGCCATCAGTGATAACAGGGAAGGGACGGGTGGTCAGCCCCAGCATTTT. Translated, it gives CAISDNREGTGGQPQHF. V is TRBV10-3 and J is TRBJ1-5; possibly TRBD1 for D (6 bases). V was clipped by 3 bases and J by 6 bases, with 21 bases between them. In germline, CDR1 is ENHRY, CDR2 SYGVKD. This CDR3 contains 17 residues.

This clone occurred a few times. The gene calls are TRBV28 and TRBJ1-5; unclear D gene. Between the trimmed V and J ends, which lost 2 bases and 3 bases, there was a span of 17 bases. The CDR3 sequence is 17 residues long. The germline V gene has CDR1 MDHEN and CDR2 SYDVKM. DNA for the CDR3: TGTGCCAGCAGTTTAAGATGGGGAAGAAGGCACAATCAGCCCCAGCATTTT. This gives the protein CASSLRWGRRHNQPQHF.

This clone rates as medium-sized. The chain recombines TRBV27 with TRBJ1-2; tentatively, D is TRBD1 (5 bases). CDR1 is MNHEY, CDR2 SMNVEV, per germline (reference sequence). V lost 1 base to trimming and J lost 4 bases, with 10 bases between them. The CDR3 length is 14 residues. CDR3: CASSLLGGSYGYTF. Written as DNA, the CDR3 is TGTGCCAGCAGTTTATTGGGGGGGAGCTATGGCTACACCTTC.

The rearrangement joins TRBV6-4 to TRBJ2-1, with no clear D. Trimming removed 9 bases at V and 5 bases at J, with 14 bases between. Germline loops: CDR1 MRHNA, CDR2 SNTAGT. This CDR3 has 13 residues. The CDR3, as DNA: TGTGCCAGTGGAGAAGAGATCCACAATGAGCAGTTCTTC. It is translated as CASGEEIHNEQFF.

There are many counts of this clone. This sequence joins TRBV3-1 and TRBJ2-7; 8 nucleotides line up with TRBD2. The CDR3 is 15 residues long. Germline V gives CDR1 LGHDT, CDR2 YNNKEL (reference sequence). J lost 3 bases, V lost 2 bases, and 6 bases had no gene match. CDR3 DNA: TGTGCCAGCAGCCAAAATGCACTAGCGGACTACGAGCAGTACTTC. As protein: CASSQNALADYEQYF.

This clone is medium-sized in the sample. The chain joins TRBV4-1 to TRBJ2-3; 9 bases align to TRBD2. Germline CDR1 reads MGHRA; CDR2 reads YSYEKL. This CDR3 has 17 residues. V lost 4 bases to trimming and J lost 5 bases; unmatched junction nucleotides: 13. The chain's CDR3 is CASSPWAQRGVGDTQYF. In nucleotides, the CDR3 is TGCGCCAGCAGCCCCTGGGCTCAGCGGGGGGTAGGAGATACGCAGTATTTT.

This clone rates as medium-sized. V and J are TRBV6-4 and TRBJ2-2; possible D gene TRBD2, 5 bases. Trimming cost V 2 bases and J 4 bases, with 5 bases left between them. The CDR3 is made up of 13 amino acids. Germline V gene sequence: CDR1 MRHNA, CDR2 SNTAGT. The CDR3 loop reads CASSDGSTGELFF. CDR3 sequence (DNA): TGTGCCAGCAGTGACGGGAGCACCGGGGAGCTGTTTTTT.

There are many counts of this clone. The gene calls are TRBV20-1 and TRBJ2-1, with D possibly being TRBD2 (6 bases). The CDR3 consists of 15 residues. V was clipped by 0 bases and J by 3 bases, with 12 bases between them. The germline V gene has CDR1 DFQATT and CDR2 SNEGSKA (reference sequence). CDR3 sequence reads: CSARESSDYYNEQFF. As DNA, the CDR3 is TGCAGTGCTAGAGAATCTAGCGACTACTACAATGAGCAGTTCTTC.

This clone is medium-sized in the sample. This sequence joins TRBV28 and TRBJ2-1; D possibly corresponds to TRBD1 (5 bases). The CDR3 consists of 12 residues. In germline, CDR1 is MDHEN, CDR2 SYDVKM. V dropped 2 bases and J dropped 9 bases, with 8 bases sitting between them. In DNA form, the CDR3 reads TGTGCCAGCAGTTTACAAAGGGGTGAGCAGTTCTTC. Protein product: CASSLQRGEQFF. The full variable domain, with the rest looked up from reference TRBV28 and TRBJ2-1, is DVKVTQSSRYLVKRTGEKVFLECVQDMDHENMFWYRQDPGLGLRLIYFSYDVKMKEKGDIPEGYSVSREKKERFSLILESASTNQTSMYLCASSLQRGEQFFGPGTRLTVL.

Sample share makes this clone medium-sized (0.01 to 0.1%). This chain joins TRBV6-1 and TRBJ2-1; the match to TRBD2 covers 8 bases. The CDR3 runs 16 residues. V gave up 6 bases and J gave up 3 bases; unmatched junction bases: 10. Germline loops: CDR1 MNHNS, CDR2 SASEGT. CDR3 coding DNA: TGTGCCAGCAGCCAGGTGGCTAGCGGGTACTACAATGAGCAGTTCTTC. This translates into CASSQVASGYYNEQFF.

This chain links TRBV12-3 or TRBV12-4 with TRBJ2-1; 7 bases fit TRBD2. This CDR3 region has 15 residues. The V and J ends lost 1 base and 4 bases, in that order; junction bases with no gene match: 4. The CDR3 sequence is CASSLGEGPYNEQFF. CDR3 nucleotides: TGTGCCAGCAGTTTAGGGGAGGGCCCGTACAATGAGCAGTTCTTC.

This clone was counted only a few times. The junction departs from germline at one end; a sequencing error may be responsible. The V gene is TRBV27, the J gene TRBJ1-1; possibly TRBD1 for D (5 bases). Germline V gene sequence: CDR1 MNHEY, CDR2 SMNVEV (reference sequence). The CDR3 is 13 residues long. This CDR3 reads CASSLSEDTEDFF. In DNA, the CDR3 is TGTGCCAGCAGTTTATCAGAGGACACTGAAGATTTCTTT.

This clone was counted at least ten times. The chain joins TRBV5-4 to TRBJ1-2; the match to TRBD1 covers 10 bases. This CDR3 is built from 14 residues. Germline V gives CDR1 SGHNT, CDR2 YYREEE (reference sequence). J lost 6 bases, V lost 4 bases, and 6 bases had no gene match. The CDR3 DNA follows: TGTGCCAGCAGCCAGGGACAGGGGCTAGATGGCTACACCTTC. It codes for CASSQGQGLDGYTF. The full variable domain, completed using reference TRBV5-4 and TRBJ1-2, is ETGVTQSPTHLIKTRGQQVTLRCSSQSGHNTVSWYQQALGQGPQFIFQYYREEENGRGNFPPRFSGLQFPNYSSELNVNALELDDSALYLCASSQGQGLDGYTFGSGTRLTVV.

This clone ranks as medium-sized. The chain recombines TRBV27 with TRBJ2-7; TRBD2 might be the D (5 bases). V was pared by 8 bases and J by 4 bases, with 15 bases between. CDR1 and CDR2 (germline): MNHEY, SMNVEV (reference sequence). The CDR3 has 13 residues. The CDR3: CASGHPEGYEQYF. CDR3 nucleotide sequence: TGTGCCAGCGGCCACCCCGAGGGTTACGAGCAGTACTTC.

V is TRBV6-1 and J is TRBJ1-1; D unclear. Between the trimmed V and J ends, which lost 6 bases and 2 bases, there was a span of 10 bases. The V gene's germline CDR1 is MNHNS and CDR2 SASEGT. The CDR3 has 13 residues. The CDR3 sequence is CASSGNENTEAFF. CDR3 nucleotide sequence: TGTGCCAGCAGCGGGAATGAAAACACTGAAGCTTTCTTT.

This clone was seen at least ten times. A much larger clone differs by one base, so this may be a read error. The J gene is TRBJ2-3, the V gene TRBV27; the match to TRBD2 covers 10 bases. This CDR3 has 19 residues. The germline CDR1 and CDR2 sequences are MNHEY and SMNVEV (reference sequence). The CDR3 sequence: CAGSLSSSGGPTRTDTQYF. DNA of the CDR3: TGTGCCGGCAGTTTATCGTCTAGCGGGGGCCCAACCCGCACAGATACGCAGTATTTT.

This clone is judged medium-sized. The gene calls are TRBV6-1 and TRBJ1-1; D unclear. V was cut by 5 bases and J by 4 bases, with 17 bases left in between. The length of the CDR3 is 15 residues. The V gene's germline CDR1 is MNHNS and CDR2 SASEGT. The CDR3 DNA sequence: TGTGCCAGCAGTTCCCACAGTGGAGATGGCACTGAAGCTTTCTTT. Protein product: CASSSHSGDGTEAFF.

There are many counts of this clone. CDR3 sequence: CSARDLRVGVEQYF. CDR3 sequence (DNA): TGCAGTGCTAGAGACCTCCGGGTCGGGGTCGAGCAGTACTTC. This rearrangement joins TRBV20-1 to TRBJ2-7, with D perhaps TRBD2 (5 bases). V gave up 0 bases and J gave up 6 bases, with 15 bases separating them. The length of the CDR3 is 14 residues. Germline V lookup: CDR1 DFQATT, CDR2 SNEGSKA (reference sequence).

This clone counts as medium-sized. The V call is TRBV27, the J call TRBJ1-4, with 8 bases matching TRBD1. The CDR3 is 15 residues long. Germline CDR1 reads MNHEY; CDR2 reads SMNVEV (reference sequence). V was clipped by 6 bases and J by 8 bases; unmatched bases: 11. The CDR3 coding sequence is TGTGCCAGCAGATCTACACAGGGGGGGAAGGAAAAACTGTTTTTT. This encodes CASRSTQGGKEKLFF.

This chain uses TRBV5-1 with TRBJ2-5; 14 nucleotides line up with TRBD2. The CDR3 is 16 amino acids. Germline loops: CDR1 SGHRS, CDR2 YFSETQ. The trim removed 2 bases at V and 4 bases at J, leaving 4 bases unmatched. CDR3 bases: TGCGCCAGCAGCTTCCAGACTAGCGGGGGGGCAGAGACCCAGTACTTC. It is translated as CASSFQTSGGAETQYF.

The chain uses TRBV18 and TRBJ1-4; possible D gene TRBD1, 5 bases. This CDR3 has 16 residues. The V end lost 3 bases, the J end lost 0 bases, and 11 bases lay between the germline ends. Germline CDR1 reads KGHSH; CDR2 reads LQKENI. CDR3 amino acids: CASSPGDLATNEKLFF. The CDR3 DNA reads as TGTGCCAGCTCACCCGGGGACTTAGCAACTAATGAAAAACTGTTTTTT.

This chain uses TRBV11-2 with TRBJ2-7; 10 nucleotides align to TRBD2. The CDR3 loop spans 15 amino acids. CDR1 is SGHAT, CDR2 FQNNGV, per germline. After removal of 3 bases from V and 3 bases from J, the junction contained 5 bases not matched to a gene. The CDR3 DNA sequence: TGTGCCAGCAGCTTGAATAGCGGGAGGATCTACGAGCAGTACTTC. It codes for CASSLNSGRIYEQYF.

At least ten counts were recorded for this clone. A single base separates this from a much larger clone, so it may be a read error. Other DNA sequences in the sample encode the same CDR3. This chain links TRBV12-3 or TRBV12-4 with TRBJ1-1; D unclear. This CDR3 region has 13 residues. The CDR3: CASSLDEATEAFF. CDR3 DNA sequence: TGTGCCAGCAGTTTAGACGAGGCCACTGAAGCTTTCTTC.

This clone has ten or more counts. The V gene is TRBV20-1, the J gene TRBJ1-1, with D possibly matching TRBD1 (5 bases). V lost 4 bases and J lost 4, with 19 bases in between. Germline V lookup: CDR1 DFQATT, CDR2 SNEGSKA (reference sequence). This CDR3 is built from 15 residues. CDR3 in amino acids: CSATETATGGTEAFF. The DNA for the CDR3 is TGCAGTGCTACCGAAACAGCGACGGGGGGCACTGAAGCTTTCTTT.

This clone was detected many times. The chain uses TRBV5-4 and TRBJ1-6; TRBD1 agrees at 8 bases. V trimming: 5 bases; J trimming: 10 bases; junction bases outside the gene matches: 11. The CDR3 totals 15 residues. CDR1 is SGHNT, CDR2 YYREEE, per germline (reference sequence). CDR3 sequence reads: CASSSIGTGESPLHF. The CDR3, as DNA: TGTGCCAGCAGTTCTATCGGGACAGGTGAATCACCCCTCCACTTT.

This clone has ten or more counts. The rearrangement links TRBV18 to TRBJ1-2; unclear D gene. Germline CDR1 reads KGHSH; CDR2 reads LQKENI. The CDR3 runs 14 residues. Trimming took 3 bases from V and 1 from J, leaving 9 bases between them. The CDR3 coding sequence is TGTGCCAGCTCACCGGACGGATATAACTATGGCTACACCTTC. It codes for CASSPDGYNYGYTF.

The J gene is TRBJ2-3, the V gene TRBV13; possibly TRBD1 or TRBD2 for D (6 bases each). Germline CDR1 PRHDT, CDR2 FYEKMQ (reference sequence). V was shortened by 5 bases and J by 7 bases, with 22 bases between the two germline ends. This CDR3 has 16 amino acids. In DNA, the CDR3 is TGTGCCAGCAGCATGTCGACAGGAGGGGCAGCATATACGCAGTATTTT. Its translation: CASSMSTGGAAYTQYF.